The clone carrying this T cell receptor (beta chain) occurred once. Its specificity is not known. A junction end diverges from the germline sequence, so it may reflect a read error. The record originates from a study of tumor-infiltrating lymphocytes in primary liver carcinoma. Turning to the study itself: Ranging in age from 30 to 69 years, the patients were men and women. Study results and caveats: All five tumor regions shared only about 8-25% of top clones.

Co-extraction yielded RNA and DNA from around 20-30 mg of unsorted bulk tissue. The CDR3 contains 16 residues. Per germline, CDR1 SGHAT and CDR2 FQNNGV. Priming with a constant-region primer yielded TCR beta cDNA from about 450 ng total RNA. The TCR beta library was amplified through three nested multiplex PCR rounds in a modified ARM-PCR procedure. Two initial PCR rounds of about 10 cycles each paired TRBV1-TRBV30 forward primers with a C-beta reverse primer. TCRdb reprocessed the multiplex PCR reads via MiXCR and lists one record per CDR3 protein. The repertoire holds 95,000 to 100,000 distinct CDR3 sequences, with 55% to 80% as singletons.

This chain joins TRBV11-2 and TRBJ2-5; TRBD2 is a possible D gene (5 bases). Sample: liver tumor tissue from sampling region 2. Subset: tumor region T2, inferior pole. This receptor was obtained from a woman in her sixties with primary liver carcinoma and hepatitis B virus infection. CDR3 sequence (DNA): TGTCCCAGCAGCTACTCCCGTGGTAGTGGGAGAGAGACCCGGTACTTC. It specifies CPSSYSRGSGRETRYF. The variable domain in full, completed from reference TRBV11-2 and TRBJ2-5, reads EAGVAQSPRYKIIEKRQSVAFWCNPISGHATLYWYQQILGQGPKLLIQFQNNGVVDDSQLPKDRFSAERLKGVDSTLKIQPAKLEDSAVYLCPSSYSRGSGRETRYFGPGTRLLVL.